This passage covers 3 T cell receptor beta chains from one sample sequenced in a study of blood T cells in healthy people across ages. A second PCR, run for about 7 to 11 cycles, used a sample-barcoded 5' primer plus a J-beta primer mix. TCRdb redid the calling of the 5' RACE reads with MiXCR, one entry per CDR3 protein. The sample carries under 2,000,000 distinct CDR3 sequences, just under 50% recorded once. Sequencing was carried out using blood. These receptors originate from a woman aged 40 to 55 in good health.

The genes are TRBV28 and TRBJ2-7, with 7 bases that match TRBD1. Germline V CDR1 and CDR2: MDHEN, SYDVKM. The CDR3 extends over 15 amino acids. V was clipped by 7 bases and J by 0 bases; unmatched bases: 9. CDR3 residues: CASTSPGQSSYEQYF. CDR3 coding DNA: TGTGCCAGCACCTCGCCGGGACAGAGCTCCTACGAGCAGTACTTC.

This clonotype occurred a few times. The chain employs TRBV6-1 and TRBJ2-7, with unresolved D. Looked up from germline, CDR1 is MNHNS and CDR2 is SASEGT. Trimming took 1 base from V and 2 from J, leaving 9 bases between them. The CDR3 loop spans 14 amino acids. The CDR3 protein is CASSEGLVAYEQYF. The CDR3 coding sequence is TGTGCCAGCAGTGAAGGACTCGTCGCCTACGAGCAGTACTTC.

DNA of the CDR3: TGTGCCAGCAGCTTAGAACCGGACTCCAATCAGCCCCAGCATTTT. Translation gives CASSLEPDSNQPQHF. V usage is TRBV7-6 and J usage is TRBJ1-5; no clear D. Germline-derived CDR1 and CDR2 are SGHVS and FNYEAQ. V was pared by 1 base and J by 3 bases, with 10 bases between. The CDR3 has 15 amino acids.